The 19 T cell receptor beta chains given below trace back to one sample, sequenced in a study of T cells in women clearing cervical HPV infection. Sequenced by immunoSEQ multiplex PCR; TCRdb stores in-frame clones only, minus some. Seen in this sample are about 35,000 clones; the ten most common clones hold 1.6%. Material for sequencing was blood buffy coat. The source is a woman between 18 and 70 years old with a cervical HPV16 infection that either progressed to CIN3+ or cleared (not recorded which).

The CDR3 sequence: CASSLDVGGYTF. CDR3 DNA (partial): TGTGCCAGCAGCTTAGATGTCGGTGGC. The J gene is TRBJ1-2, the V gene TRBV7-2; D gene unclear. Read coverage stops 3 residues before the CDR3 terminus; the germline J gene supplies the remainder. Germline V gene data show CDR1 as SGHTA and CDR2 as FQGNSA. Trimming pared 1 base from V and 7 bases from J, leaving 7 bases between. The CDR3 totals 12 residues.

As regards this clone: The CDR3 goes on 3 residues after the read ends, and that part is filled in from the germline J gene. This chain links TRBV19 with TRBJ2-5, with 8 nucleotides matching TRBD1. V was pared by 3 bases and J by 4 bases, with 7 bases of the junction left unmatched. Germline values: CDR1 LNHDA, CDR2 SQIVND (reference sequence). CDR3 length equals 15 residues. The sequenced part of the CDR3 DNA is TGTGCCAGTAGTATCCTCGGACAGGGTGGAGAGACC. As protein: CASSILGQGGET. The whole CDR3 protein is CASSILGQGGETQYF.

About this clone itself: The read terminates 3 residues before the CDR3 end, so the remaining end is supplied by the germline J gene. The chain combines TRBV7-2 with TRBJ2-3, with D possibly being TRBD2 (6 bases). The CDR3 covers 13 residues. V lost 2 bases to trimming and J lost 6 bases, with 9 bases between them. The germline V gene has CDR1 SGHTA and CDR2 FQGNSA. CDR3 sequence reads: CASSLKLADTQYF. The CDR3 DNA, read in part, is TGTGCCAGCAGCTTAAAACTAGCTGATACG.

This clone is classed as medium-sized by frequency. The read halts 3 residues ahead of the CDR3 end, with the missing end drawn from the germline J gene. The J gene is TRBJ2-7, the V gene TRBV7-9; D possibly corresponds to TRBD1 (6 bases). This CDR3 comprises 15 residues. Germline values: CDR1 SEHNR, CDR2 FQNEAQ (reference sequence). The V end lost 1 base, the J end lost 4 bases, and 14 bases lay between the germline ends. The DNA read from the CDR3 is TGTGCCAGCAGCTTAGTATCGACAGGATTTTACGAG. Translated, it gives CASSLVSTGFYE. The CDR3 in its entirety is CASSLVSTGFYEQYF.

Worth noting for this clone: The CDR3 end lies 3 residues beyond the end of the read and is filled in from the germline J gene. This chain uses TRBV10-3 with TRBJ1-4; 10 nucleotides agree with TRBD1. Germline V gives CDR1 ENHRY, CDR2 SYGVKD. The CDR3 has 18 residues. This chain's CDR3 is CAIRDLTGGAGGANVLFF. CDR3 bases read: TGTGCCATCAGGGATCTGACAGGGGGCGCGGGTGGGGCCAACGTA.

Note on this clone: Read sequence stops 3 residues before the CDR3 end, and the germline J gene provides the missing end. V usage is TRBV28 and J usage is TRBJ2-7; possibly TRBD1 for D (6 bases). Trimming took off 5 bases at V and 2 bases at J, with 13 bases between the two ends. From germline, CDR1 is MDHEN and CDR2 SYDVKM. This CDR3 contains 14 residues. The CDR3: CASSATGLTYEQYF. CDR3 bases read: TGTGCCAGCAGTGCAACAGGGCTGACCTACGAG.

Points on this clone: Read sequence stops 3 residues before the CDR3 end, and the germline J gene provides the missing end. The chain uses TRBV2 and TRBJ1-6; TRBD1 matches at 9 bases. In germline, CDR1 is SNHLY, CDR2 FYNNEI. The CDR3 extends over 16 amino acids. V lost 1 base, J lost 10 bases, and 8 bases stayed unmatched. The CDR3 bases that were read are TGTGCCAGCAGTGAAGGGTGGGGACAGGGAGGATCACCC. This encodes CASSEGWGQGGSP. The CDR3 in its entirety is CASSEGWGQGGSPLHF.

The chain's CDR3 is CASSSLAGLTYNEQFF. The DNA read from the CDR3 is TGTGCCAGCAGCTCCTTAGCGGGGCTCACCTACAATGAG. The chain joins TRBV5-4 to TRBJ2-1, with 8 bases identical to TRBD2. The CDR3 is cut off 3 residues early in the read; its end comes from the germline J gene. The length of the CDR3 is 16 residues. The trim removed 3 bases at V and 2 bases at J, leaving 7 bases unmatched. In germline, CDR1 is SGHNT, CDR2 YYREEE (reference sequence).

Concerning this clone: Germline and junction disagree at one end, which may indicate a read error. The read terminates 3 residues before the CDR3 end, so the remaining end is supplied by the germline J gene. The chain has TRBV2 and TRBJ2-5, with TRBD2 identical over 7 bases. The length of the CDR3 is 14 residues. Germline V gene sequence: CDR1 SNHLY, CDR2 FYNNEI. The CDR3 sequence is CASREGRGGETQYF. The sequenced CDR3 bases are TGTGCCAGCAGGGAAGGGCGCGGGGGAGAGACC.

Regarding this clone: The CDR3 goes on 3 residues after the read ends, and that part is filled in from the germline J gene. The genes are TRBV11-2 and TRBJ2-7; 8 bases line up with TRBD2. The CDR3 sequence is 15 residues long. Germline loops: CDR1 SGHAT, CDR2 FQNNGV. Trimming removed 4 bases from V and 5 bases from J; junction bases left unmatched: 10. The CDR3 bases that were read are TGTGCCAGCAGCTACAGTCCCAACGGGGGGGACGAG. Translation: CASSYSPNGGDE. The whole CDR3 sequence reads CASSYSPNGGDEQYF. Full variable domain (remainder filled in from reference TRBV11-2 and TRBJ2-7): EAGVAQSPRYKIIEKRQSVAFWCNPISGHATLYWYQQILGQGPKLLIQFQNNGVVDDSQLPKDRFSAERLKGVDSTLKIQPAKLEDSAVYLCASSYSPNGGDEQYFGPGTRLTVT.

Remarks on this clone: With the read ending 3 residues before the CDR3 end, the germline J gene is used to fill in that end. The chain couples TRBV19 to TRBJ2-2, with D possibly being TRBD1 or TRBD2 (6 bases each). The V gene lost 4 bases and the J gene lost 5 bases, with 14 bases spanning the gap. The CDR3 extends over 15 amino acids. Germline V gene sequence: CDR1 LNHDA, CDR2 SQIVND (reference sequence). Incomplete CDR3 DNA: TGTGCCAGTAGTAGCGGGACATTGAGAACCGGGGAG. Translated, it gives CASSSGTLRTGE. The CDR3 as a whole reads CASSSGTLRTGELFF.

As concerns this clone: The read stops 3 residues short of the end of the CDR3; the missing end is completed from the germline J gene. This same CDR3 is encoded by further DNA sequences in the sample. The chain links TRBV7-8 to TRBJ2-2; TRBD1 agrees at 9 bases. The CDR3 has 16 amino acids. Germline V lookup: CDR1 SGHVS, CDR2 FQNEAQ. The CDR3 loop is CASSSQGAKYNSPLFF. The CDR3 bases that were read are TGTGCCAGCAGCTCACAGGGGGCAAAATATAATTCACCG.

The CDR3 sequence is CASSLHKGNEQYF. The CDR3 bases that were read are TGTGCCAGCAGCTTACACAAGGGGAACGAG. The chain links TRBV7-2 to TRBJ2-7, with a tentative D call TRBD1 (5 bases). The read falls 3 residues short of the CDR3 end, and the missing part is taken from the germline J gene. Germline V lookup: CDR1 SGHTA, CDR2 FQGNSA. The ends were cut back, 2 bases at V and 5 bases at J, with 10 bases in the middle. The CDR3 is made up of 13 amino acids.

As to this clone: Compared with germline, one end of the junction differs, possibly owing to a read error. From the germline J gene comes the end of the CDR3, since the read stops 3 residues before it. Other DNA variants within this sample encode the same CDR3. The chain joins TRBV5-1 to TRBJ1-3; 7 bases align to TRBD1. The germline V gene has CDR1 SGHRS and CDR2 YFSETQ. This CDR3 has 17 residues. CDR3 DNA (partial): TGCGCCAGCAGCTTAGAGGGGGCCTGGGCCGCTGGAAACACT. Its translation is CASSLEGAWAAGNT. The entire CDR3 protein reads CASSLEGAWAAGNTIYF.

As regards this clone: The read finishes 3 residues shy of the CDR3 end, and the germline J gene is used to complete it. V is TRBV5-8 and J is TRBJ2-4; D gene unclear. Trimming took 4 bases from V and 0 from J, leaving 11 bases between them. The CDR3 runs to 15 residues. CDR1 is SGHTS, CDR2 YDEGEE, per germline. CDR3 amino acids: CASSPWSVAKNIQYF. CDR3 bases read: TGTGCCAGCAGCCCTTGGAGCGTAGCCAAAAACATT.

With regard to this clone: The CDR3 end falls 3 residues outside the read, so it is completed with the germline J gene. The chain joins TRBV19 to TRBJ2-5; maybe TRBD2 (5 bases). Trimming pared 3 bases from V and 5 bases from J, leaving 16 bases between. The CDR3 covers 15 residues. The V gene's germline CDR1 is LNHDA and CDR2 SQIVND (reference sequence). The CDR3 sequence: CASSILGPGMETQYF. CDR3 DNA (partial): TGTGCCAGTAGTATTTTAGGTCCGGGGATGGAGACC.

In regard to this clone: The read terminates 3 residues ahead of where the CDR3 ends, so the germline J gene completes it. J is TRBJ2-1 and V is TRBV10-3; 10 positions match TRBD2. The CDR3 sequence is 15 residues long. Germline loops: CDR1 ENHRY, CDR2 SYGVKD. V shed 2 bases, J shed 8 bases, and the junction held 6 bases outside the gene matches. The CDR3 loop reads CAISEKASGSDEQFF. CDR3 DNA, as far as it was read: TGTGCCATCAGTGAGAAGGCTAGCGGGAGTGATGAG.

Of note for this clone: The read terminates 3 residues ahead of where the CDR3 ends, so the germline J gene completes it. The chain uses TRBV5-1 and TRBJ2-1; D perhaps matches TRBD1 (6 bases). Trimming pared 0 bases from V and 9 bases from J, leaving 16 bases between. There are 15 residues in the CDR3. Germline assignment: CDR1 SGHRS and CDR2 YFSETQ. Partial CDR3 DNA: TGCGCCAGCAGCTTGGGAACAGGGACGTACTCTGAG. The encoded protein is CASSLGTGTYSE. The full CDR3 sequence reads CASSLGTGTYSEQFF.

On this clone: Read coverage stops 3 residues before the CDR3 terminus; the germline J gene supplies the remainder. The V gene is TRBV19, the J gene TRBJ1-5, with D possibly TRBD1 on 6 matching bases. The CDR3 has 13 amino acids. Germline loops: CDR1 LNHDA, CDR2 SQIVND (reference sequence). Trimming pared 4 bases from V and 3 bases from J, leaving 7 bases between. CDR3 region: CASSNRANQPQHF. CDR3 DNA (partial): TGTGCCAGTAGTAACAGGGCCAATCAGCCC.